Listed here are 12 T cell receptor beta chains from one sample, sequenced in a study of early T cells in non-severe SARS-CoV-2 infection. A single record per CDR3 protein comes from TCRdb applying MiXCR to the 5' RACE reads. The data contain about 25,000 distinct CDR3 sequences, less than 7% of them singletons. The sequenced sample consisted of whole blood. The source is an adult who was a healthcare worker with PCR-confirmed SARS-CoV-2 infection or an uninfected control (not recorded which).

This clonotype is categorized as medium-sized. The rearrangement links TRBV28 to TRBJ2-7; possible D gene TRBD2, 7 bases. This CDR3 region has 16 residues. Germline CDR1 MDHEN, CDR2 SYDVKM. The V end was cut by 6 bases, the J end by 3 bases, with 21 bases between. The CDR3: CASSSLGRGGSYEQYF. CDR3 DNA sequence: TGTGCCAGCAGCTCCCTGGGGAGGGGGGGTAGCTACGAGCAGTACTTC. The variable domain in full, completed from reference TRBV28 and TRBJ2-7, reads DVKVTQSSRYLVKRTGEKVFLECVQDMDHENMFWYRQDPGLGLRLIYFSYDVKMKEKGDIPEGYSVSREKKERFSLILESASTNQTSMYLCASSSLGRGGSYEQYFGPGTRLTVT.

This clonotype has more than one count but fewer than ten. The chain combines TRBV28 with TRBJ1-5, with unresolved D. Trimming pared 3 bases from V and 4 bases from J, leaving 13 bases between. This CDR3 is 15 amino acids long. The germline CDR1 and CDR2 sequences are MDHEN and SYDVKM. The CDR3: CASSFMTQLNQPQHF. The CDR3, as DNA: TGTGCCAGCAGTTTTATGACTCAACTAAATCAGCCCCAGCATTTT.

This clonotype was seen ten or more times. The chain carries TRBV6-2 or TRBV6-3 and TRBJ1-2; the D gene is possibly TRBD1 (6 bases). V lost 8 bases and J lost 2, with 15 bases in between. This CDR3 has 14 amino acids. The germline gives CDR1 MNHEY, CDR2 SVGEGT. The CDR3 sequence: CASGNRAANYGYTF. In DNA, the CDR3 is TGTGCCAGCGGGAACAGGGCGGCAAACTATGGCTACACCTTC.

The chain uses TRBV7-9 and TRBJ1-2; D is possibly TRBD1 (5 bases). CDR3 length: 14 residues. Trimming stripped 5 bases from V and 4 bases from J, with 14 bases between. CDR1 and CDR2 from the germline V gene are SEHNR and FQNEAQ (reference sequence). The CDR3 region has the DNA TGTGCCAGCAGCCCGGACGGGGACCCCTATGGCTACACCTTC. Translating gives CASSPDGDPYGYTF.

This clonotype was seen repeatedly, ten times or more. The rearrangement links TRBV5-8 to TRBJ2-1; D may be TRBD2 (6 bases). The ends were cut back, 3 bases at V and 13 bases at J, with 23 bases in the middle. The CDR3 runs 15 residues. The germline gives CDR1 SGHTS, CDR2 YDEGEE. CDR3 DNA: TGTGCCAGCAGCTCTCGGCGCGGGGCGGGGCCCGAACAGTTCTTC. This encodes CASSSRRGAGPEQFF.

This clonotype was detected ten times or more. CDR3 loop: CAIRKDPKETQYF. CDR3 in DNA: TGTGCCATCAGAAAGGACCCTAAAGAGACCCAGTACTTC. V is TRBV10-3 and J is TRBJ2-5; D uncertain. The V and J ends lost 6 bases and 3 bases respectively, with 11 bases between them. This CDR3 is 13 amino acids long. Germline lookup yields CDR1 ENHRY and CDR2 SYGVKD.

This CDR3 is CASSYVDSSPLHF. The CDR3 DNA sequence: TGTGCCAGCAGTTACGTAGACAGTAGTCCCCTCCACTTT. The chain has TRBV6-5 and TRBJ1-6; TRBD1 is a possible D gene (5 bases). V gave up 2 bases and J gave up 13 bases, with 12 bases separating them. Looked up from germline, CDR1 is MNHEY and CDR2 is SVGAGI. CDR3 length: 13 amino acids.

This clonotype has at least ten counts. The CDR3 sequence is CSARDPGRGGTYEQYF. DNA of the CDR3: TGCAGTGCTAGAGATCCCGGGCGGGGGGGCACCTACGAGCAGTACTTC. This chain links TRBV20-1 with TRBJ2-7; TRBD2 agrees at 9 bases. The CDR3 has 16 amino acids. The germline V gene has CDR1 DFQATT and CDR2 SNEGSKA (reference sequence). Trimming took 0 bases from V and 2 from J; bases not matched to a gene: 8.

This CDR3 reads CATRKTSTDTQYF. For the CDR3, the DNA is TGCGCCACCCGAAAAACTAGCACAGATACGCAGTATTTT. The chain recombines TRBV5-1 with TRBJ2-3, with D unresolved. V lost 9 bases and J 0 bases, leaving 11 bases between the germline ends. This CDR3 spans 13 amino acids. Germline CDR1 SGHRS, CDR2 YFSETQ.

There are a few counts of this clonotype. The V gene is TRBV28, the J gene TRBJ2-3; D unresolved. Trimming took 8 bases from V and 0 from J, leaving 12 bases between them. The germline CDR1 and CDR2 sequences are MDHEN and SYDVKM. There are 14 residues in the CDR3. The CDR3 loop reads CASARRVSTDTQYF. CDR3 nucleotide sequence: TGTGCCAGCGCCCGCCGAGTTAGCACAGATACGCAGTATTTT.

This clonotype is labeled medium-sized. The chain carries TRBV12-3 or TRBV12-4 and TRBJ1-5; D remains ambiguous. Trimming cost V 3 bases and J 3 bases, with 6 bases left between them. The length of the CDR3 is 13 residues. The CDR3 is CASSLGLNQPQHF. The CDR3 region has the DNA TGTGCCAGCAGTTTGGGCCTCAATCAGCCCCAGCATTTT.

The V call is TRBV5-1, the J call TRBJ2-5; 7 positions match TRBD1. The CDR3 has 14 amino acids. V gave up 4 bases and J gave up 3 bases; unmatched junction bases: 6. Germline lookup yields CDR1 SGHRS and CDR2 YFSETQ. CDR3 sequence (DNA): TGCGCCAGCAGCAAGAACAGGGGAGAAGAGACCCAGTACTTC. Protein sequence: CASSKNRGEETQYF.